Each of the 30 T cell receptor beta chains below was sequenced from the same sample in a study of PD-L1 blockade in urothelial cancer. Time point meaning: peripheral blood 6 weeks after treatment start. Only in-frame clones appear in the TCRdb table, and some are missing; sequencing was by immunoSEQ multiplex PCR. The sample records about 120,000 clones, approximately 90% being singletons. Sequenced material: PBMCs, taken around atezolizumab (anti-PD-L1) treatment. The receptors derive from a man in his 60s with urothelial cancer.

This chain uses TRBV6-5 with TRBJ2-5, with D maybe TRBD2 (6 bases). This CDR3 contains 14 residues. V was pared by 6 bases and J by 1 base, with 12 bases between. Per the germline V gene, CDR1 is MNHEY and CDR2 is SVGAGI. This CDR3 is CASSQGLRQETQYF. As DNA, the CDR3 is TGTGCCAGCAGCCAAGGACTACGCCAAGAGACCCAGTACTTC.

This chain connects TRBV21-1 to TRBJ1-1; the D call of TRBD1 is as the table states it, not checked on the DNA. TRBV21-1 is annotated as a pseudogene. The CDR3 is 13 amino acids. The CDR3 sequence: CASSKQGNTEAFF. CDR3 DNA sequence: TGTGCCAGCAGCAAGCAGGGGAACACTGAAGCTTTCTTT.

This chain links TRBV29-1 with TRBJ1-1, with D possibly matching TRBD1 (5 bases). Trimming took 6 bases from V and 3 from J, leaving 11 bases between them. The CDR3 covers 12 residues. Germline CDR1 SQVTM, CDR2 ANQGSEA. DNA of the CDR3: TGCAGCGTCCTGGGGGGAGACACTGAAGCTTTCTTT. Protein sequence: CSVLGGDTEAFF.

The V and J genes are TRBV10-3 and TRBJ2-5, with TRBD2 matching over 9 bases. V dropped 2 bases and J dropped 4; count of bases not matched to a gene: 5. Per the germline V gene, CDR1 is ENHRY and CDR2 is SYGVKD. The CDR3 runs to 15 residues. As DNA, the CDR3 is TGTGCCATCAGTGAGGGTCTAGCGGGAAGAGAGACCCAGTACTTC. Translated, it gives CAISEGLAGRETQYF.

The chain recombines TRBV7-7 with TRBJ2-2, with a weak D call TRBD1 (7 bases). Germline-derived CDR1 and CDR2 are SSHAT and FNYEAQ (reference sequence). V was cut by 5 bases and J by 8 bases, with 15 bases left in between. This CDR3 contains 14 residues. The CDR3 protein is CASSTTEGAGELFF. CDR3 DNA sequence: TGTGCCAGCAGCACCACGGAGGGGGCAGGGGAGCTGTTTTTT.

The chain uses TRBV7-9 and TRBJ1-1; TRBD1 matches 9 bases. The trim removed 3 bases at V and 0 bases at J, leaving 2 bases unmatched. Germline-derived CDR1 and CDR2 are SEHNR and FQNEAQ (reference sequence). This CDR3 region has 15 residues. CDR3 DNA: TGTGCCAGCAGCTTGGGGACAGGGATGAACACTGAAGCTTTCTTT. It codes for CASSLGTGMNTEAFF.

The rearrangement links TRBV11-3 to TRBJ2-2; D is possibly TRBD1 (6 bases). In germline, CDR1 is SGHNT, CDR2 YENEEA. The CDR3 has 16 amino acids. Trimming stripped 5 bases from V and 3 bases from J, with 16 bases between. CDR3 bases: TGTGCCAGCAGCGATCCCACAGGGCGCGACACCGGGGAGCTGTTTTTT. Protein: CASSDPTGRDTGELFF.

This rearrangement joins TRBV6-5 to TRBJ2-7; 13 nucleotides align to TRBD2. The CDR3 extends over 15 amino acids. Trimming cost V 4 bases and J 5 bases; bases outside gene matches: 5. CDR1 MNHEY and CDR2 SVGAGI come from the germline V gene. CDR3 DNA sequence: TGTGCCAGCAGTTTCCGGACTAGCGGGAGCCACGAGCAGTACTTC. Translation: CASSFRTSGSHEQYF.

The J gene is TRBJ2-1, the V gene TRBV2; TRBD2 aligns across 10 bases. CDR1 is SNHLY and CDR2 is FYNNEI in the germline V gene. V gave up 4 bases and J gave up 0 bases; unmatched junction bases: 21. The CDR3 covers 22 residues. The DNA for the CDR3 is TGTGCCAGCAGTGGCCCCCACCCTAGCGGGAGTGGGCTTAGGAGCTCCTACAATGAGCAGTTCTTC. Amino acids: CASSGPHPSGSGLRSSYNEQFF.

This chain connects TRBV13 to TRBJ2-5; the D gene is possibly TRBD2 (6 bases). Germline V gene data show CDR1 as PRHDT and CDR2 as FYEKMQ (reference sequence). The CDR3 runs to 13 residues. V gave up 5 bases and J gave up 7 bases, with 14 bases separating them. CDR3 bases: TGTGCCAGCAGCCGCAGGGACTCAGGGACCCAGTACTTC. Its translation is CASSRRDSGTQYF.

The V and J genes are TRBV2 and TRBJ2-1; the match to TRBD2 covers 13 bases. Germline values: CDR1 SNHLY, CDR2 FYNNEI. This CDR3 is 15 amino acids long. The J segment lost 7 bases and the V segment lost 7 bases, leaving 7 bases of the junction unmatched. The CDR3, as DNA: TGTGCCAGCACCCCGGGACTAGCGGGGAGAAATGAGCAGTTCTTC. Translating it yields CASTPGLAGRNEQFF.

The count of this clone is one. The V and J genes are TRBV5-1 and TRBJ2-1; weak D call: TRBD2 (5 bases). Per the germline V gene, CDR1 is SGHRS and CDR2 is YFSETQ. This CDR3 is built from 12 residues. The V and J ends lost 3 bases and 10 bases respectively, with 11 bases between them. CDR3 in amino acids: CASSWSEREQFF. The DNA for the CDR3 is TGCGCCAGCAGCTGGAGCGAGCGGGAGCAGTTCTTC. Full variable domain (rest looked up from reference TRBV5-1 and TRBJ2-1): KAGVTQTPRYLIKTRGQQVTLSCSPISGHRSVSWYQQTPGQGLQFLFEYFSETQRNKGNFPGRFSGRQFSNSRSEMNVSTLELGDSALYLCASSWSEREQFFGPGTRLTVL.

This clone has more than one count but fewer than ten. This chain connects TRBV28 to TRBJ2-1; 10 nucleotides line up with TRBD1. This CDR3 comprises 17 residues. Germline V gene lookup returns CDR1 MDHEN and CDR2 SYDVKM. The J segment lost 2 bases and the V segment lost 5 bases, leaving 9 bases of the junction unmatched. The chain's CDR3 is CASSDISGQGTYNEQFF. CDR3 bases: TGTGCCAGCAGTGACATCTCGGGACAGGGGACCTACAATGAGCAGTTCTTC.

The count of this clone is one. The V gene is TRBV11-1, the J gene TRBJ1-3; a weak D match, TRBD1 (6 bases). The V gene's germline CDR1 is SGHAT and CDR2 FQDESV (reference sequence). This CDR3 region has 16 residues. Trimming took 5 bases from V and 0 from J, leaving 14 bases between them. For the CDR3, the DNA is TGTGCCAGCAGCATTGACAGGAAATACTCTGGAAACACCATATATTTT. This translates into CASSIDRKYSGNTIYF.

The chain combines TRBV15 with TRBJ1-4; D is perhaps TRBD1 (5 bases). CDR1 is LNHNV, CDR2 YYDKDF, per germline (reference sequence). This CDR3 contains 15 residues. The V gene lost 0 bases and the J gene lost 4 bases, with 9 bases spanning the gap. The CDR3 spells CATSRDTGVNEKLFF. The DNA of the CDR3 is TGTGCCACCAGCAGAGATACGGGGGTTAATGAAAAACTGTTTTTT.

This chain connects TRBV4-3 to TRBJ1-3; tentatively, D is TRBD1 (5 bases). With 3 bases removed from V and 4 bases from J, the gap between germline ends came to 10 bases. The germline V gene encodes CDR1 LGHNA and CDR2 YSLEER. The CDR3 extends over 14 amino acids. The chain's CDR3 is CASSQAGLGNTIYF. Here the CDR3 DNA reads TGCGCCAGCAGCCAGGCAGGGCTAGGAAACACCATATATTTT.

The chain joins TRBV5-1 to TRBJ2-5; TRBD1 might be the D (5 bases). Germline lookup yields CDR1 SGHRS and CDR2 YFSETQ. Trimming took 0 bases from V and 5 from J, leaving 8 bases between them. CDR3 length: 13 residues. The CDR3 DNA follows: TGCGCCAGCAGCTTGGAGGGGTGGGAGACCCAGTACTTC. It codes for CASSLEGWETQYF. Filled out from reference TRBV5-1 and TRBJ2-5, the complete variable domain reads KAGVTQTPRYLIKTRGQQVTLSCSPISGHRSVSWYQQTPGQGLQFLFEYFSETQRNKGNFPGRFSGRQFSNSRSEMNVSTLELGDSALYLCASSLEGWETQYFGPGTRLLVL.

This chain joins TRBV5-4 and TRBJ1-2, with D uncertain. V lost 4 bases to trimming and J lost 2 bases, with 15 bases between them. The germline CDR1 and CDR2 sequences are SGHNT and YYREEE (reference sequence). This CDR3 is built from 15 residues. In DNA, the CDR3 is TGTGCCAGCAGCCCCTCACTAGTTCAGAACTATGGCTACACCTTC. Encoded protein: CASSPSLVQNYGYTF.

This chain joins TRBV19 and TRBJ2-7; D is possibly TRBD2 (6 bases). Germline V gene lookup returns CDR1 LNHDA and CDR2 SQIVND (reference sequence). Trimming removed 6 bases from V and 3 bases from J, with 18 bases in between. The CDR3 is 15 residues long. The CDR3, as DNA: TGTGCCAGTAGCCCACGTGCGGGGCTCTTCTACGAGCAGTACTTC. This codes for CASSPRAGLFYEQYF.

In DNA, the CDR3 is TGTGCCAGCAGTTCCCCAGCGGATTCCTACGAGCAGTACTTC. Translating gives CASSSPADSYEQYF. The genes are TRBV28 and TRBJ2-7; tentative D call: TRBD2 (5 bases). Trimming shortened V by 4 bases and J by 1 base, and 11 bases separated the two germline ends. Looked up from germline, CDR1 is MDHEN and CDR2 is SYDVKM. The CDR3 contains 14 residues.

The chain combines TRBV10-3 with TRBJ2-7; maybe TRBD1 (6 bases). The CDR3 consists of 13 residues. Per germline, CDR1 ENHRY and CDR2 SYGVKD. V gave up 4 bases and J gave up 6 bases, with 13 bases separating them. The chain's CDR3 is CAISGDNTGEQYF. Written as DNA, the CDR3 is TGTGCCATCAGTGGGGACAATACCGGCGAGCAGTACTTC.

This chain connects TRBV7-8 to TRBJ2-1; D remains ambiguous. Germline V lookup: CDR1 SGHVS, CDR2 FQNEAQ. V lost 10 bases to trimming and J lost 7 bases, with 17 bases between them. CDR3 size: 13 residues. As DNA, the CDR3 is TGTGCCATCACACCCGTGGCAAAAAATGAGCAGTTCTTC. It yields the protein CAITPVAKNEQFF.

Turning to this clone: Other nucleotide sequences from this sample produce the same CDR3. The genes are TRBV4-3 and TRBJ2-1; 7 nucleotides line up with TRBD2. CDR1 and CDR2 (germline): LGHNA, YSLEER. Trimming cost V 0 bases and J 8 bases; bases outside gene matches: 4. There are 14 residues in the CDR3. The CDR3 DNA reads as TGCGCCAGCAGCCAAGACTTTGCGGGGGATGAGCAGTTCTTC. Its protein product is CASSQDFAGDEQFF.

J is TRBJ2-3 and V is TRBV19; D might be TRBD1 (6 bases). CDR1 and CDR2 from the germline V gene are LNHDA and SQIVND (reference sequence). The CDR3 extends over 11 amino acids. The V end lost 5 bases, the J end lost 8 bases, and 8 bases lay between the germline ends. The CDR3 coding sequence is TGTGCCAGTAGTGGGGGCACTACGCAGTATTTT. Translation: CASSGGTTQYF.

This clone was counted a single time. The V call is TRBV14, the J call TRBJ1-2; D remains ambiguous. The CDR3 runs 13 residues. V was pared by 4 bases and J by 2 bases, with 8 bases between. Germline CDR1 reads SGHDN; CDR2 reads FVKESK. CDR3 nucleotide sequence: TGTGCCAGCAGCCCTCTGGCCAACTATGGCTACACCTTC. The encoded protein is CASSPLANYGYTF. The complete variable domain, with remaining parts taken from reference TRBV14 and TRBJ1-2, reads EAGVTQFPSHSVIEKGQTVTLRCDPISGHDNLYWYRRVMGKEIKFLLHFVKESKQDESGMPNNRFLAERTGGTYSTLKVQPAELEDSGVYFCASSPLANYGYTFGSGTRLTVV.

The V gene is TRBV5-1, the J gene TRBJ2-7; TRBD2 matches at 9 bases. Germline assignment: CDR1 SGHRS and CDR2 YFSETQ. V lost 3 bases, J lost 1 base, and 5 bases stayed unmatched. This CDR3 has 15 residues. The CDR3 protein is CASSSGLANSYEQYF. The CDR3 coding sequence is TGCGCCAGCAGCTCGGGACTAGCAAATTCCTACGAGCAGTACTTC.

J is TRBJ1-6 and V is TRBV11-2, with D maybe TRBD1 (6 bases). In germline, CDR1 is SGHAT, CDR2 FQNNGV. Trimming took 2 bases from V and 4 from J, leaving 21 bases between them. The CDR3 is made up of 19 amino acids. CDR3 nucleotides: TGTGCCAGCAGCTTAAAAGGACAGCGGTCGAGGGGGTATAATTCACCCCTCCACTTT. This gives the protein CASSLKGQRSRGYNSPLHF. The variable domain in full, with the rest retrieved from reference TRBV11-2 and TRBJ1-6, is EAGVAQSPRYKIIEKRQSVAFWCNPISGHATLYWYQQILGQGPKLLIQFQNNGVVDDSQLPKDRFSAERLKGVDSTLKIQPAKLEDSAVYLCASSLKGQRSRGYNSPLHFGNGTRLTVT.

V and J are TRBV6-6 and TRBJ1-2; 8 bases fit TRBD1. Germline trimming cut 6 bases from V and 4 bases from J; bases unmatched to any gene: 4. CDR3 length equals 13 residues. CDR1 is MNHNY and CDR2 is SVGAGI in the germline V gene (reference sequence). The CDR3 loop is CASRIGQGYGYTF. CDR3 nucleotides: TGTGCCAGCAGAATCGGACAGGGCTATGGCTACACCTTC.

The rearrangement joins TRBV10-3 to TRBJ2-3; D may be TRBD1 (5 bases). CDR3 length: 16 residues. Germline CDR1 reads ENHRY; CDR2 reads SYGVKD. Trimming removed 5 bases at V and 0 bases at J, with 15 bases between. CDR3 DNA sequence: TGTGCCATCAGTAAAAGGCAGGGAATTAGCACAGATACGCAGTATTTT. Amino acid sequence: CAISKRQGISTDTQYF.

This clone was counted once. The rearrangement joins TRBV10-3 to TRBJ1-2; 9 positions agree with TRBD1. The CDR3 is 17 amino acids. The V gene end was trimmed by 8 bases and the J gene end by 1 base; junction bases not matched to a gene: 14. Germline loops: CDR1 ENHRY, CDR2 SYGVKD. This CDR3 reads CAIAREGQGSDNYGYTF. For the CDR3, the DNA is TGTGCCATCGCCCGAGAGGGACAGGGATCCGATAACTATGGCTACACCTTC.